The 18 T cell receptor beta chains below were found in one sample sequenced in a study of T cell responses to AZD1222 COVID-19 vaccine. Profiled with immunoSEQ multiplex PCR; TCRdb holds only in-frame clones, not every one. The sample lists over 70,000 clones; around three quarters were seen once. The source material was peripheral blood, sampled 28 days after the second dose of the MenACWY control vaccine. The source is an adult who received the MenACWY meningococcal vaccine as a control.

This chain uses TRBV19 with TRBJ1-1, with a tentative D call TRBD1 (5 bases). Germline V CDR1 and CDR2: LNHDA, SQIVND (reference sequence). V lost 3 bases to trimming and J lost 4 bases, with 18 bases between them. The CDR3 consists of 16 residues. The DNA of the CDR3 is TGTGCCAGTAGTATGTTTGGCGGGACGTTAGGCACTGAAGCTTTCTTT. As protein: CASSMFGGTLGTEAFF.

The V call is TRBV19, the J call TRBJ2-1, with unresolved D. Germline assignment: CDR1 LNHDA and CDR2 SQIVND (reference sequence). The V and J ends lost 5 bases and 9 bases respectively, with 20 bases between them. CDR3 length: 15 residues. In DNA form, the CDR3 reads TGTGCCAGTAGTCTATTAAGGGATTCGGCACGTGAGCAGTTCTTC. Translation: CASSLLRDSAREQFF.

The rearrangement joins TRBV12-3 or TRBV12-4 to TRBJ2-1; D gene unclear. The V end was cut by 4 bases, the J end by 7 bases, with 5 bases between. The CDR3 runs 11 residues. In DNA, the CDR3 is TGTGCCAGCAGTTGGGGAAATGAGCAGTTCTTC. Amino acids: CASSWGNEQFF.

In its sample, this clone was seen a few times. The chain carries TRBV6-5 and TRBJ1-4; 9 bases are a match to TRBD1. Germline V gene lookup returns CDR1 MNHEY and CDR2 SVGAGI. The CDR3 sequence is 15 residues long. V was pared by 5 bases and J by 8 bases, with 9 bases of the junction left unmatched. CDR3 nucleotide sequence: TGTGCCAGCAGTACCACCGGGACAGGGCAGGAAAAACTGTTTTTT. Translating gives CASSTTGTGQEKLFF.

This chain joins TRBV2 and TRBJ1-3; D gene uncertain. The V end was cut by 7 bases, the J end by 3 bases, with 13 bases between. Germline-derived CDR1 and CDR2 are SNHLY and FYNNEI. This CDR3 comprises 14 residues. CDR3 in DNA: TGTGCCAGCAATAATGGGATGGGTGGAAACACCATATATTTT. Its translation is CASNNGMGGNTIYF.

V gene TRBV3-1 (or the pseudogene TRBV3-2) combines with J gene TRBJ2-7, with D possibly being TRBD2 (6 bases). From germline, CDR1 is LGHDT and CDR2 YNNKEL (reference sequence). With 1 base removed from V and 3 bases from J, the gap between germline ends came to 7 bases. CDR3 size: 13 residues. Here the CDR3 reads CASSQVGSYEQYF. The CDR3, as DNA: TGTGCCAGCAGCCAAGTCGGGAGCTACGAGCAGTACTTC.

The rearrangement uses TRBV27 and TRBJ2-3; D gene uncertain. Deletions cut 1 base from V and 1 base from J, with 3 bases between. The CDR3 has 13 residues. Germline CDR1 is MNHEY and CDR2 is SMNVEV (reference sequence). CDR3 amino acids: CASSLWGTDTQYF. The CDR3 DNA reads as TGTGCCAGCAGTTTATGGGGCACAGATACGCAGTATTTT.

The chain carries TRBV5-6 and TRBJ1-5; no clear D gene. V was trimmed by 2 bases and J by 4 bases, leaving 7 bases between them. The CDR3 loop spans 13 amino acids. Germline CDR1 is SGHDT and CDR2 is YYEEEE. The CDR3 loop reads CASSFSQNQPQHF. The CDR3 DNA reads TGTGCCAGCAGCTTTAGTCAGAATCAGCCCCAGCATTTT.

The gene calls are TRBV11-2 and TRBJ2-2; 8 bases agree with TRBD2. This CDR3 is 14 amino acids long. The trim removed 5 bases at V and 5 bases at J, leaving 4 bases unmatched. Germline CDR1 and CDR2: SGHAT and FQNNGV. The CDR3 DNA sequence: TGTGCCAGCAGCGTTCGGGGGGGTACCGGGGAGCTGTTTTTT. Translated: CASSVRGGTGELFF. Full variable domain (missing parts from reference TRBV11-2 and TRBJ2-2): EAGVAQSPRYKIIEKRQSVAFWCNPISGHATLYWYQQILGQGPKLLIQFQNNGVVDDSQLPKDRFSAERLKGVDSTLKIQPAKLEDSAVYLCASSVRGGTGELFFGEGSRLTVL.

The chain links TRBV28 to TRBJ2-1; TRBD2 aligns across 8 bases. This CDR3 region has 13 residues. With 7 bases clipped from V and 7 bases from J, the junction kept 6 bases outside the gene matches. Germline lookup yields CDR1 MDHEN and CDR2 SYDVKM. CDR3 sequence reads: CASTGGRWNEQFF. The CDR3 DNA is TGTGCCAGCACGGGCGGGAGGTGGAATGAGCAGTTCTTC.

The CDR3 bases are TGTGCCAGCAGTAGGACAGTCTCCTACGAGCAGTACTTC. Amino acids: CASSRTVSYEQYF. The J gene is TRBJ2-7, the V gene TRBV28; maybe TRBD1 (6 bases). The CDR3 has 13 amino acids. V lost 5 bases, J lost 0 bases, and 8 bases lay in between. Per germline, CDR1 MDHEN and CDR2 SYDVKM.

This clone showed up just a few times. CDR3 in amino acids: CASSLEGNNNEQFF. CDR3 nucleotide sequence: TGTGCCAGCAGCTTAGAGGGGAATAACAATGAGCAGTTCTTC. The genes are TRBV7-9 and TRBJ2-1, with D possibly TRBD1 on 5 matching bases. Trimming took off 1 base at V and 5 bases at J, with 9 bases between the two ends. This CDR3 has 14 amino acids. CDR1 is SEHNR, CDR2 FQNEAQ, per germline (reference sequence).

The chain uses TRBV27 and TRBJ1-2, with D possibly TRBD1 on 6 matching bases. The germline CDR1 and CDR2 sequences are MNHEY and SMNVEV (reference sequence). The ends were cut back, 6 bases at V and 5 bases at J, with 16 bases in the middle. The CDR3 has 14 residues. CDR3 bases: TGTGCCAGCAGACCAGGGGAGGGTGGATATGGCTACACCTTC. The encoded protein is CASRPGEGGYGYTF.

The rearrangement uses TRBV7-2 and TRBJ2-5, with 9 bases identical to TRBD1. J lost 5 bases, V lost 5 bases, and 9 bases had no gene match. CDR3 length: 15 amino acids. Germline CDR1 and CDR2: SGHTA and FQGNSA. The CDR3, as DNA: TGTGCCAGCAGCCTACAGGGGGCTCGGGGGGAGACCCAGTACTTC. The encoded protein is CASSLQGARGETQYF. The whole variable domain, filled in from reference TRBV7-2 and TRBJ2-5, reads GAGVSQSPSNKVTEKGKDVELRCDPISGHTALYWYRQSLGQGLEFLIYFQGNSAPDKSGLPSDRFSAERTGGSVSTLTIQRTQQEDSAVYLCASSLQGARGETQYFGPGTRLLVL.

The V call is TRBV2, the J call TRBJ1-2, with D possibly matching TRBD1 (5 bases). CDR1 SNHLY and CDR2 FYNNEI come from the germline V gene. V was shortened by 8 bases and J by 0 bases, with 7 bases between the two germline ends. CDR3 length equals 12 residues. The chain's CDR3 is CASWDANYGYTF. CDR3 nucleotide sequence: TGTGCCAGCTGGGACGCTAACTATGGCTACACCTTC.

This clone was recorded only once. The chain employs TRBV5-1 and TRBJ1-1; TRBD1 matches 9 bases. The germline V gene encodes CDR1 SGHRS and CDR2 YFSETQ. After removal of 4 bases from V and 0 bases from J, the junction contained 4 bases not matched to a gene. CDR3 length equals 15 residues. CDR3 nucleotides: TGCGCCAGCAGCCTGACAGGGGGACTGAACACTGAAGCTTTCTTT. Translated, it gives CASSLTGGLNTEAFF.

The gene calls are TRBV19 and TRBJ1-3; no reliable D call. Germline V gene lookup returns CDR1 LNHDA and CDR2 SQIVND (reference sequence). V gave up 5 bases and J gave up 4 bases, with 12 bases separating them. CDR3 length: 14 amino acids. As DNA, the CDR3 is TGTGCCAGTAGTTTAAACGGCGCGGGAAACACCATATATTTT. Its protein product is CASSLNGAGNTIYF.

In DNA form, the CDR3 reads TGTGCCAGCAGTCCAGGGACAGCCTCGTCCTACGAGCAGTACTTC. Its protein is CASSPGTASSYEQYF. This chain joins TRBV5-4 and TRBJ2-7, with 7 bases fitting TRBD1. Germline V gene lookup returns CDR1 SGHNT and CDR2 YYREEE (reference sequence). V was clipped by 5 bases and J by 1 base; unmatched bases: 9. This CDR3 is 15 amino acids long.